These T cell receptor beta chains were read from a single sample in a study of T-cell memory formation after mild COVID-19. TCRdb reanalysed the 5' RACE reads using MiXCR and keeps one entry per CDR3 protein. Altogether over 120,000 distinct CDR3 sequences are present, 25% being singletons, with the ten largest covering around a quarter. The sample taken for sequencing was PBMCs or a T cell subset sorted from them (not recorded which). These receptors came from an adult woman who had mild COVID-19 (a few samples of this study predate the infection). Cell type and time point are not known. Each CDR3 is given with its conserved first and last residue. The D gene is left open where the match is weak. Expanded clones get a size class; other rows say once, few or many, or leave the size out.

CDR3nt | CDR3aa | v_gene | d_gene | abundance | j_gene
TGTGCCAGCAGCTTGGAACTAGTGACTCGCGAGCAGTACTTC | CASSLELVTREQYF | TRBV5-6 | . | few | TRBJ2-7
TGTGCCAGCAGCTTAGTAGGGAAAGAGACCCAGTACTTC | CASSLVGKETQYF | TRBV13 | . | few | TRBJ2-5
TGTGCCAGCACTCTAGGACTCGGCACAGATACGCAGTATTTT | CASTLGLGTDTQYF | TRBV4-2 | . | once | TRBJ2-3
TGTGCCAGCAGCACTTGGACTAGCGGTAACACAGATACGCAGTATTTT | CASSTWTSGNTDTQYF | TRBV7-6 | TRBD2 | . | TRBJ2-3
TGTGCCAGCAGCCGTAGCCTGACTAGCGGGAGGGTTAGTGAGCAGTTCTTC | CASSRSLTSGRVSEQFF | TRBV5-6 | TRBD2 | . | TRBJ2-1
TGTGCCAGCAGCCAAGACAGGGTCCACGGCTACACCTTC | CASSQDRVHGYTF | TRBV7-9 | TRBD1 | once | TRBJ1-2
TGTGCCAGCAGCGGCGGGACTAGCGGGACAGATACGCAGTATTTT | CASSGGTSGTDTQYF | TRBV5-5 | TRBD2 | . | TRBJ2-3
TGTGCCAGCAGCCTACCGCCTAAGGGCACAGCACAAGATACGCAGTATTTT | CASSLPPKGTAQDTQYF | TRBV7-9 | . | few | TRBJ2-3
TGTGCCAGCAGTGTGGGGGTAGGAAGAACCTACGAGCAGTACTTC | CASSVGVGRTYEQYF | TRBV6-1 | . | once | TRBJ2-7
TGCGCCAGCAGCCAAGACCCGGGACAGGGTGATTACGAGCAGTACTTC | CASSQDPGQGDYEQYF | TRBV4-1 | TRBD1 | . | TRBJ2-7
TGTGCCAGCCGTAGGGGGCACGAGCAGTACTTC | CASRRGHEQYF | TRBV12-3/TRBV12-4 | TRBD1 | . | TRBJ2-7
TGTGCCAGCAGTTTAACCGAATCCAATGAGCAGTTCTTC | CASSLTESNEQFF | TRBV12-3/TRBV12-4 | . | . | TRBJ2-1
TGTGCCAGCAGTGAGCCAGGGACTAGCGGGCCCTACAATGAGCAGTTCTTC | CASSEPGTSGPYNEQFF | TRBV25-1 | TRBD2 | few | TRBJ2-1
TGTGCCAGCAGTCCAGCGGGGGTGTACAATGAGCAGTTCTTC | CASSPAGVYNEQFF | TRBV12-3/TRBV12-4 | TRBD2 | . | TRBJ2-1
TGTGCCAGCAGCCGCACGACCGGGACAGGGCTAAGAAACACCATATATTTT | CASSRTTGTGLRNTIYF | TRBV7-9 | TRBD1 | . | TRBJ1-3
TGTGCCAGCAGCTCTCTTGGGTACGAGCAGTACTTC | CASSSLGYEQYF | TRBV7-9 | . | few | TRBJ2-7
TGTGCCAGCAGCTTTATCAGCGGGAACACTGAAGCTTTCTTT | CASSFISGNTEAFF | TRBV5-6 | . | many | TRBJ1-1
TGTGCCTGTGGGGGTCACCTCTACGAGCAGTACTTC | CACGGHLYEQYF | TRBV30 | . | . | TRBJ2-7
TGTGCCAGCAGCTTAGGGGCTTTAGGAGAGGGCGGTGACTATGGCTACACCTTC | CASSLGALGEGGDYGYTF | TRBV7-2 | . | few | TRBJ1-2
TGCAGTGCTAGAGATCTGAAGGGGACAGGGGTCAATGAGCAGTTCTTC | CSARDLKGTGVNEQFF | TRBV20-1 | TRBD1 | . | TRBJ2-1
TGTGCCAGCAGTGATCGGAGGTTCGGCTCCTACGAGCAGTACTTC | CASSDRRFGSYEQYF | TRBV25-1 | . | few | TRBJ2-7
TGCAGTGCTAGAGATATCGGGAGGGCCCGAGGTGAGCAGTACTTC | CSARDIGRARGEQYF | TRBV20-1 | TRBD2 | . | TRBJ2-7
TGTGCCAGCAGAGTAGCAGGACAGGGGCCGAGCTACACCTTC | CASRVAGQGPSYTF | TRBV2 | TRBD1 | few | TRBJ1-2
TGTGCTAGCAGCATAATAGCGGGAGATGAGCAGTTCTTC | CASSIIAGDEQFF | TRBV7-7 | TRBD2 | . | TRBJ2-1
TGTGCCAGCAGCTCGGAGGACTATCCCCCGAGCGGTGAGCAGTTCTTC | CASSSEDYPPSGEQFF | TRBV3-1 | . | few | TRBJ2-1
TGTGCCAGCAGCTTGTCGGACAGAGATCAAGAGACCCAGTACTTC | CASSLSDRDQETQYF | TRBV7-7 | . | . | TRBJ2-5
TGTGCCAGCAGCCAAGATGAACTAGAGACCCAGTACTTC | CASSQDELETQYF | TRBV3-1 | . | . | TRBJ2-5
TGTGCCATCCTTAGCGGGACTTACAATGAGCAGTTCTTC | CAILSGTYNEQFF | TRBV10-3 | TRBD2 | . | TRBJ2-1
TGTGCCAGCAGCCTACTAGCGGAGGGGGCGACCGGGGAGCTGTTTTTT | CASSLLAEGATGELFF | TRBV7-6 | . | . | TRBJ2-2
TGCAGCGTTGAGGTCAGCGCCTACGAGCAGTACTTC | CSVEVSAYEQYF | TRBV29-1 | . | few | TRBJ2-7
TGCAGTGCTCAGGCCATTACAAACTCCTACGAGCAGTACTTC | CSAQAITNSYEQYF | TRBV20-1 | . | . | TRBJ2-7
TGTGCCATCAGTGAGTCTCGGGGGAACACTGAAGCTTTCTTT | CAISESRGNTEAFF | TRBV10-3 | . | . | TRBJ1-1